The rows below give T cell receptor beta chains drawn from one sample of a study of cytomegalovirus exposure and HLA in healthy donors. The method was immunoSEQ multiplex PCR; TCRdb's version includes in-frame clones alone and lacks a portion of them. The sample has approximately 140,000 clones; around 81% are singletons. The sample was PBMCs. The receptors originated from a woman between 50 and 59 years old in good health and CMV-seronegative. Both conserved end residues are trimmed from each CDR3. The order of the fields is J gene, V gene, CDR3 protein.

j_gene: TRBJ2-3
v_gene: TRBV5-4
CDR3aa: ASSPSSEADTQY

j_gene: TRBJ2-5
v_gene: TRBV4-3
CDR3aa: ASSQEKGQSETQY

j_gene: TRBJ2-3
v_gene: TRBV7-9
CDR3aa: ASSPRKGHSTDTQY

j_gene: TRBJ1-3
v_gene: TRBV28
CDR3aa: ASRLGGSGNTIY

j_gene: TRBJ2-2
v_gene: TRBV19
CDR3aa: ASSIPQTRAGELF

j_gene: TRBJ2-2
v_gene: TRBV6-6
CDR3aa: ASSKGGTGATGELF

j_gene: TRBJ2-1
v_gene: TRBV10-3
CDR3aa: AISDVLAGDGEQF

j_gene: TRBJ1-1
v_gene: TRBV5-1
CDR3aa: ASSPRDTKDRGAF

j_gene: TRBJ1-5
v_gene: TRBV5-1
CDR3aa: ASSETGESDQPQH

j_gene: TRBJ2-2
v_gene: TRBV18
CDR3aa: ASSGGSNTGELF

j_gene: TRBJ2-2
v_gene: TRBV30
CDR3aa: AWMRRDRGPLNTGELF

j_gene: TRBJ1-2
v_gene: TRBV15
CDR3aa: ATSREETANGYT

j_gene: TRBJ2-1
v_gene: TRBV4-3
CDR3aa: ASSQALLAGGGEQF

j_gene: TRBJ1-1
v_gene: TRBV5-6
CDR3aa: ASSFFGGRWTEAF

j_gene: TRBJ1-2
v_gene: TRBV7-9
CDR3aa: ASSSRGSRGIANYGYT